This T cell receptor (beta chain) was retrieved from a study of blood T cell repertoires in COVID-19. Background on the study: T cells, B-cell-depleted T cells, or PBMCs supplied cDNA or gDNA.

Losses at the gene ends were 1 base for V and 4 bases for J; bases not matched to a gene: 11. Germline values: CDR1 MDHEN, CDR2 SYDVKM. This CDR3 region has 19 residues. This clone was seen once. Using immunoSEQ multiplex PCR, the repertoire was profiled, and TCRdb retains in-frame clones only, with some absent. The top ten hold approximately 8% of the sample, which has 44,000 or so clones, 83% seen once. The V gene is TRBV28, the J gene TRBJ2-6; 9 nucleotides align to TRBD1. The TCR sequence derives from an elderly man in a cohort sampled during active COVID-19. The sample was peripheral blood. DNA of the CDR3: TGTGCCAGCAGTTTATCAATGGCCGGGACAGGGACAGGGGCCAACGTCCTGACTTTC. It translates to CASSLSMAGTGTGANVLTF.